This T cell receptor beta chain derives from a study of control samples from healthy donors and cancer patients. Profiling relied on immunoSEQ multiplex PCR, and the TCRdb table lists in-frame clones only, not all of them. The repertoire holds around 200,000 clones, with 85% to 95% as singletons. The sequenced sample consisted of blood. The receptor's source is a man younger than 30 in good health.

In nucleotides, the CDR3 is TGTGCCAGCAGCTTGAGGGATGCCTACGAGCAGTACTTC. Residues: CASSLRDAYEQYF. J is TRBJ2-7 and V is TRBV11-1; weak D call: TRBD2 (5 bases). This CDR3 has 13 amino acids. Germline CDR1 reads SGHAT; CDR2 reads FQDESV (reference sequence). The V and J ends lost 3 bases and 2 bases respectively, with 8 bases between them.